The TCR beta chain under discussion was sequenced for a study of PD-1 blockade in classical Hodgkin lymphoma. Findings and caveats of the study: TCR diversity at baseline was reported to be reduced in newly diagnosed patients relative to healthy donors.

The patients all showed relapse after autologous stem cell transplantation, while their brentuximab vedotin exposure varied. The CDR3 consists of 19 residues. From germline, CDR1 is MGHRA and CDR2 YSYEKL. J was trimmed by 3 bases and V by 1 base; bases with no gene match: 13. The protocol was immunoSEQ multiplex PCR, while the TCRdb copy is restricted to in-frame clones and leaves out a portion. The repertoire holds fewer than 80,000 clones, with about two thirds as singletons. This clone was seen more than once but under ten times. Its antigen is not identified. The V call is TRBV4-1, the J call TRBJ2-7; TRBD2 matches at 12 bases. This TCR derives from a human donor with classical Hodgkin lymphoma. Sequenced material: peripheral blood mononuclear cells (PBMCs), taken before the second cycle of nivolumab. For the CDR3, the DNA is TGCGCCAGCAGCCAAGGCGGACTAGCGGGAACCTGGGGCGGCTACGAGCAGTACTTC. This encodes CASSQGGLAGTWGGYEQYF.